The 27 T cell receptor beta chains presented below share a single source sample, sequenced in a study of T cell changes during pregnancy in multiple sclerosis. Profiled with immunoSEQ multiplex PCR; TCRdb holds only in-frame clones, not every one. The sample shows around 75,000 clones, more than 70% of them seen only once. The material sequenced was peripheral blood, taken in the first trimester of pregnancy. Source of these receptors: a female donor in good health, enrolled as a control in a pregnancy study.

V usage is TRBV7-8 and J usage is TRBJ1-6; the D gene is possibly TRBD1 (6 bases). Germline V lookup: CDR1 SGHVS, CDR2 FQNEAQ. The CDR3 length is 14 residues. Trimming removed 5 bases from V and 7 bases from J, with 12 bases in between. DNA for the CDR3: TGTGCCAGCAGCCAAGACAGGACGAATTCACCCCTCCACTTT. Translation gives CASSQDRTNSPLHF.

The chain links TRBV25-1 to TRBJ2-5; no clear D. Germline CDR1 and CDR2: MGHDK and SYGVNS. Deletions cut 5 bases from V and 4 bases from J, with 14 bases between. The CDR3 runs to 14 residues. The CDR3 here is CASSLPGYGETQYF. CDR3 DNA: TGTGCCAGCAGTCTTCCCGGGTATGGAGAGACCCAGTACTTC.

V usage is TRBV6-1 and J usage is TRBJ2-3, with a tentative D call TRBD2 (6 bases). Trimming took 1 base from V and 5 from J, leaving 13 bases between them. The length of the CDR3 is 15 residues. CDR1 MNHNS and CDR2 SASEGT come from the germline V gene. In nucleotides, the CDR3 is TGTGCCAGCAGTGAAGGGACTATTGGAATAGATACGCAGTATTTT. It codes for CASSEGTIGIDTQYF.

The chain uses TRBV6-1 and TRBJ1-6; TRBD1 is a possible D gene (5 bases). Per the germline V gene, CDR1 is MNHNS and CDR2 is SASEGT. The ends were cut back, 4 bases at V and 7 bases at J, with 17 bases in the middle. The CDR3 is 16 amino acids. The CDR3 reads CASSGSLQGRNSPLHF. The CDR3 DNA sequence: TGTGCCAGCAGTGGGAGCCTTCAGGGCCGAAATTCACCCCTCCACTTT.

The CDR3 is CAISGGQGTQPQHF. The CDR3 DNA is TGTGCCATCAGTGGGGGACAGGGGACTCAGCCCCAGCATTTT. This chain connects TRBV10-3 to TRBJ1-5, with 10 bases aligning to TRBD1. From germline, CDR1 is ENHRY and CDR2 SYGVKD. V lost 4 bases, J lost 6 bases, and 3 bases stayed unmatched. This CDR3 comprises 14 residues.

V is TRBV18 and J is TRBJ1-4; D unresolved. V lost 5 bases, J lost 5 bases, and 15 bases lay in between. In germline, CDR1 is KGHSH, CDR2 LQKENI. The CDR3 loop spans 15 amino acids. The CDR3 DNA reads as TGTGCCAGCTCAAAGCTTGGACGGGGAAATGAAAAACTGTTTTTT. It is translated as CASSKLGRGNEKLFF.

This clone has a single count. V usage is TRBV7-2 and J usage is TRBJ2-1, with TRBD1 identical over 10 bases. The V gene end was trimmed by 5 bases and the J gene end by 4 bases; junction bases not matched to a gene: 8. Germline V lookup: CDR1 SGHTA, CDR2 FQGNSA. The length of the CDR3 is 16 residues. CDR3 sequence (DNA): TGTGCCAGCAGCCCTTTCGCGGACAGGGGGTACAATGAGCAGTTCTTC. Its protein is CASSPFADRGYNEQFF.

The V call is TRBV27, the J call TRBJ1-2, with 9 positions matching TRBD1. Germline lookup yields CDR1 MNHEY and CDR2 SMNVEV (reference sequence). Trimming cost V 7 bases and J 6 bases; bases outside gene matches: 15. The length of the CDR3 is 16 residues. CDR3 protein: CASTEFGNRGRNGYTF. Written as DNA, the CDR3 is TGTGCCAGCACCGAATTCGGGAACAGGGGGCGGAATGGCTACACCTTC.

The chain recombines TRBV7-9 with TRBJ2-7; tentative D call: TRBD1 (5 bases). Germline CDR1 SEHNR, CDR2 FQNEAQ (reference sequence). The V end was cut by 2 bases, the J end by 7 bases, with 21 bases between. CDR3 length: 16 amino acids. DNA for the CDR3: TGTGCCAGCAGCTTAAATCAGGGTGGGGTCTCGAGAGAGCAGTACTTC. It encodes CASSLNQGGVSREQYF.

The chain couples TRBV2 to TRBJ2-1; possible D gene TRBD1, 6 bases. The length of the CDR3 is 16 residues. Germline V lookup: CDR1 SNHLY, CDR2 FYNNEI. The V end lost 5 bases, the J end lost 2 bases, and 16 bases lay between the germline ends. Written as DNA, the CDR3 is TGTGCCAGCAGTTCTTCCGGGACATCCCCCTACAATGAGCAGTTCTTC. Protein product: CASSSSGTSPYNEQFF.

The chain joins TRBV7-9 to TRBJ2-2; 10 bases match TRBD2. Trimming cost V 6 bases and J 3 bases; bases outside gene matches: 7. The CDR3 consists of 16 residues. Germline V gene data show CDR1 as SEHNR and CDR2 as FQNEAQ (reference sequence). The CDR3 DNA reads as TGTGCCAGCAGTCTAGGCCTAGCGGGGGACACCGGGGAGCTGTTTTTT. Its protein product is CASSLGLAGDTGELFF.

Turning to this clone: The junction departs from germline at one end; a sequencing error may be responsible. The chain links TRBV7-7 to TRBJ2-1; TRBD1 matches 8 bases. Germline CDR1 is SSHAT and CDR2 is FNYEAQ (reference sequence). The CDR3 runs 14 residues. As DNA, the CDR3 is TGTGCTAGCAGCACCGGGACAGGTTACAATGAGCAGTTCTTC. Amino acid sequence: CASSTGTGYNEQFF. The complete variable domain, with remaining parts taken from reference TRBV7-7 and TRBJ2-1, reads GAGVSQSPRYKVTKRGQDVTLRCDPISSHATLYWYQQALGQGPEFLTYFNYEAQPDKSGLPSDRFSAERPEGSISTLTIQRTEQRDSAMYRCASSTGTGYNEQFFGPGTRLTVL.

The genes are TRBV5-1 and TRBJ2-3; maybe TRBD1 (5 bases). The CDR3 covers 15 residues. Trimming stripped 0 bases from V and 0 bases from J, with 8 bases between. Germline loops: CDR1 SGHRS, CDR2 YFSETQ. This CDR3 is CASSLGTISTDTQYF. CDR3 sequence (DNA): TGCGCCAGCAGCTTGGGGACAATAAGCACAGATACGCAGTATTTT.

The chain is built from TRBV6-6 and TRBJ1-1; D remains ambiguous. The germline CDR1 and CDR2 sequences are MNHNY and SVGAGI (reference sequence). CDR3 length: 14 residues. V lost 2 bases and J lost 1, with 8 bases in between. The CDR3 bases are TGTGCCAGCAGTTACCCGGGTCGGAACACTGAAGCTTTCTTT. As protein: CASSYPGRNTEAFF.

The chain carries TRBV9 and TRBJ1-6; D might be TRBD1 (5 bases). V lost 3 bases to trimming and J lost 4 bases, with 11 bases between them. This CDR3 is built from 15 residues. The germline V gene encodes CDR1 SGDLS and CDR2 YYNGEE. CDR3 sequence reads: CASSAQGGYNSPLHF. In DNA, the CDR3 is TGTGCCAGCAGCGCCCAGGGCGGTTATAATTCACCCCTCCACTTT.

This clone was recorded a few times. The V gene is TRBV9, the J gene TRBJ1-6, with 8 bases identical to TRBD1. CDR3 size: 17 residues. After removal of 0 bases from V and 11 bases from J, the junction contained 13 bases not matched to a gene. From germline, CDR1 is SGDLS and CDR2 YYNGEE. Here the CDR3 reads CASSVAVGQDIGTPLHF. As DNA, the CDR3 is TGTGCCAGCAGCGTAGCGGTGGGACAGGACATAGGGACACCCCTCCACTTT.

This chain's CDR3 is CASSPLGQGTGELFF. The CDR3 coding sequence is TGTGCCAGCAGCCCGCTGGGACAGGGCACCGGGGAGCTGTTTTTT. The chain uses TRBV7-7 and TRBJ2-2, with 9 bases fitting TRBD1. The CDR3 is 15 residues long. Trimming cost V 5 bases and J 4 bases; bases outside gene matches: 5. Germline V gene data show CDR1 as SSHAT and CDR2 as FNYEAQ (reference sequence).

The chain recombines TRBV6-5 with TRBJ2-1; 10 bases match TRBD2. CDR1 and CDR2 from the germline V gene are MNHEY and SVGAGI. The length of the CDR3 is 15 residues. With 5 bases clipped from V and 2 bases from J, the junction kept 3 bases outside the gene matches. This CDR3 reads CASSPSGGAYNEQFF. The CDR3 coding sequence is TGTGCCAGCAGTCCAAGCGGGGGGGCCTACAATGAGCAGTTCTTC.

The chain uses TRBV7-6 and TRBJ1-1, with a weak D call TRBD1 (5 bases). Germline V gene lookup returns CDR1 SGHVS and CDR2 FNYEAQ. The V end lost 5 bases, the J end lost 1 base, and 11 bases lay between the germline ends. This CDR3 has 14 amino acids. CDR3 nucleotide sequence: TGTGCCAGCAGCCTCCAGGGTAGGAACACTGAAGCTTTCTTT. Amino acids: CASSLQGRNTEAFF.

The chain carries TRBV6-5 and TRBJ1-2; TRBD1 matches 8 bases. Per the germline V gene, CDR1 is MNHEY and CDR2 is SVGAGI. This CDR3 has 16 amino acids. V shed 4 bases and J 8 bases; nucleotides not matched to a gene: 15. The CDR3 coding sequence is TGTGCCAGCAGTTTTACTGGTCAGGGGGCGTTTGGAGGCTACACCTTC. Translating it yields CASSFTGQGAFGGYTF.

V usage is TRBV7-9 and J usage is TRBJ2-3, with D possibly TRBD2 on 7 matching bases. This CDR3 comprises 16 residues. V lost 7 bases to trimming and J lost 0 bases, with 17 bases between them. CDR1 is SEHNR, CDR2 FQNEAQ, per germline (reference sequence). The CDR3 coding sequence is TGTGCCAGCACCCCCCCGGGGGGCCTTAGCACAGATACGCAGTATTTT. This gives the protein CASTPPGGLSTDTQYF.

This clone has just one count. The V gene is TRBV18, the J gene TRBJ1-5; 7 bases are shared with TRBD1. The germline CDR1 and CDR2 sequences are KGHSH and LQKENI. The V and J ends lost 3 bases and 4 bases, in that order; junction bases with no gene match: 12. The CDR3 sequence is 17 residues long. The CDR3 protein is CASSPSRRQGFNQPQHF. The CDR3 nucleotides read TGTGCCAGCTCACCCAGCCGGAGACAGGGATTTAATCAGCCCCAGCATTTT.

The chain combines TRBV2 with TRBJ1-2; D uncertain. Trimming shortened V by 7 bases and J by 9 bases, and 9 bases separated the two germline ends. Germline assignment: CDR1 SNHLY and CDR2 FYNNEI. The CDR3 length is 10 residues. CDR3 loop: CASKSKSYTF. The CDR3 DNA reads as TGTGCCAGCAAGAGCAAGAGCTACACCTTC. The full variable domain, rest sourced from reference TRBV2 and TRBJ1-2, is EPEVTQTPSHQVTQMGQEVILRCVPISNHLYFYWYRQILGQKVEFLVSFYNNEISEKSEIFDDQFSVERPDGSNFTLKIRSTKLEDSAMYFCASKSKSYTFGSGTRLTVV.

This chain connects TRBV9 to TRBJ2-7; D ambiguous. Looked up from germline, CDR1 is SGDLS and CDR2 is YYNGEE. The V end was cut by 0 bases, the J end by 6 bases, with 13 bases between. The CDR3 length is 14 residues. CDR3 sequence reads: CASSVAPLTGEQYF. The DNA for the CDR3 is TGTGCCAGCAGCGTAGCCCCACTAACGGGCGAGCAGTACTTC.

The V gene is TRBV7-9, the J gene TRBJ2-1; 9 bases map to TRBD1. CDR1 and CDR2 (germline): SEHNR, FQNEAQ (reference sequence). The CDR3 has 15 amino acids. V gave up 6 bases and J gave up 7 bases; unmatched junction bases: 10. The CDR3 loop reads CASSRVPGTGNEQFF. As DNA, the CDR3 is TGTGCCAGCAGTCGCGTTCCCGGGACAGGGAATGAGCAGTTCTTC.

The CDR3, as DNA: TGTGCCAGCAGCTTAGAACTATCACCCCTCCACTTT. Its protein is CASSLELSPLHF. The chain uses TRBV11-2 and TRBJ1-6; no clear D gene. The CDR3 totals 12 residues. The germline CDR1 and CDR2 sequences are SGHAT and FQNNGV. Trimming took 0 bases from V and 10 from J, leaving 4 bases between them.

The sample holds one count of this clone. The chain combines TRBV11-2 with TRBJ2-1; 8 bases are shared with TRBD1. This CDR3 spans 17 amino acids. Germline V gene data show CDR1 as SGHAT and CDR2 as FQNNGV. The V segment lost 3 bases and the J segment 4 bases; nucleotides outside the gene matches: 11. The CDR3 loop is CASSFRQWDRRYNEQFF. CDR3 sequence (DNA): TGTGCCAGCAGCTTTCGACAATGGGACAGGAGATACAATGAGCAGTTCTTC.